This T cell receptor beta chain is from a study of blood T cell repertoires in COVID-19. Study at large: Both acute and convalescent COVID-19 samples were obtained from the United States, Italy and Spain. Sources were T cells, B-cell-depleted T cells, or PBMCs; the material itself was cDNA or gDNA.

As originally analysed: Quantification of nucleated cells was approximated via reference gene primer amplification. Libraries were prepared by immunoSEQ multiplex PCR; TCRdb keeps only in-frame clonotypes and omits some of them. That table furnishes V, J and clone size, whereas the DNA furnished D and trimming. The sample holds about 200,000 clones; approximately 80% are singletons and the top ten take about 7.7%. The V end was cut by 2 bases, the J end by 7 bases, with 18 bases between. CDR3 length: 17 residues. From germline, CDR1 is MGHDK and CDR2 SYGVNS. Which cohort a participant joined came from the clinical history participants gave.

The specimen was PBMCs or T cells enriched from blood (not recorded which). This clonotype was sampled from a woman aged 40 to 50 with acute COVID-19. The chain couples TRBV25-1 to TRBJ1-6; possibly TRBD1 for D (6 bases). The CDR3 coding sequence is TGTGCCAGCAGTGAAGGAAGGACAGTCGGGGTAAATTCACCCCTCCACTTT. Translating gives CASSEGRTVGVNSPLHF.